This TCR beta chain was sequenced in a study of vaccination and CD4 T cells after COVID-19. Across the study: Ranging from 14 to 241, the interval between dose two and post-vaccine sampling had a median of 72 days. The cells in question were stimulated using overlapping spike peptides derived from SARS-CoV-2, HCoV-NL63, HCoV-OC43 and HCoV-229E. A CEFX pool, an HIV-1 Nef pool, or no peptide went to control cultures.

General observations from the study: Only after vaccination were a median approximately 88% of convalescents' reactive clones seen.

V gave up 8 bases and J gave up 7 bases, with 14 bases separating them. The CDR3 loop spans 13 amino acids. CDR1 is KGHDR and CDR2 is SFDVKD in the germline V gene. Oncomine TCR Beta short-read sequencing was applied to DNA from cultured CD4+ T cells. TCRdb reprocessed the PCR reads with MiXCR, giving one entry per CDR3 protein. This table holds over 15,000 distinct CDR3 sequences, 49% found once. This clonotype was found a few times. Its specificity is not known. Indicated treatment: approximately nine-day PBMC culture with coronavirus spike peptide pools or control peptides (ViraFEST assay). V and J are TRBV24-1 and TRBJ2-1, with D hard to call. The sequence came from a human donor who had recovered from COVID-19. The sequenced sample was CD4+ T cells from blood, cultured in vitro. The CDR3 DNA is TGTGCCACCATGTACAGTAAGGAAAATGAGCAGTTCTTC. It yields the protein CATMYSKENEQFF.